The clone carrying this TCR beta chain is a singleton in its sample. Its antigen is unidentified. Germline CDR1 is PRHDT and CDR2 is FYEKMQ (reference sequence). This CDR3 region has 13 residues. The V end was cut by 5 bases, the J end by 5 bases, with 10 bases between. This entry belongs to a study of T cell responses to AZD1222 COVID-19 vaccine. Libraries were prepared by immunoSEQ multiplex PCR; TCRdb keeps only in-frame clonotypes and omits some of them. The sample lists roughly 67,000 clones, over 60% occurring once. General study results and limits: White British ancestry dominated among donors, who included more females, and clonal diversity was possibly underestimated. The study identified only a handful of AZD1222 recipients as seropositive at baseline. After two AZD1222 doses, spike-specific TCR breadth and depth rose versus day 0. Close to half of all spike-specific TCRs reportedly target regions of the variants that are unmutated.

The source was peripheral blood, collected on day 0 of AZD1222 vaccination. The rearrangement uses TRBV13 and TRBJ1-3; D call uncertain. The receptor's source is an adult in good health. The CDR3 reads CASSQDIRNTIYF. The DNA for the CDR3 is TGTGCCAGCAGCCAAGATATAAGAAACACCATATATTTT.